Shown below are 14 T cell receptor beta chains from a single sample sequenced in a study of blood T cells in healthy people across ages. Then a second PCR, running about 6 to 11 cycles, was carried out with a sample-barcoded 5' primer and a J-beta primer mix. TCRdb analysed the 5' RACE reads with MiXCR anew, one entry per CDR3 protein. Of 910,000 or so distinct CDR3 sequences detected, 45% to 60% appear once; the ten largest clones hold about a fifth. The sample was blood. The receptors shown here come from a woman in her sixties or seventies in good health.

This clonotype was recorded once. The chain uses TRBV6-2 or TRBV6-3 and TRBJ2-2; the match to TRBD2 covers 7 bases. The CDR3 has 17 amino acids. V gave up 4 bases and J gave up 2 bases; unmatched junction bases: 10. The V gene's germline CDR1 is MNHEY and CDR2 SVGEGT. Here the CDR3 reads CASSLTGTTLNTGELFF. The CDR3 nucleotides read TGTGCCAGCAGTTTAACCGGGACTACCTTAAACACCGGGGAGCTGTTTTTT.

In DNA form, the CDR3 reads TGCAGTGCCCGAGCGGGAGTTGGGACAGATACGCAGTATTTT. Translating gives CSARAGVGTDTQYF. The V call is TRBV20-1, the J call TRBJ2-3; the match to TRBD2 covers 8 bases. V lost 6 bases to trimming and J lost 3 bases; unmatched junction nucleotides: 8. CDR3 length equals 14 residues. CDR1 and CDR2 (germline): DFQATT, SNEGSKA (reference sequence).

This clonotype was detected a few times. One end of the junction varies from germline; a read error may be responsible. V usage is TRBV20-1 and J usage is TRBJ2-1, with 14 bases lining up with TRBD2. The CDR3 is made up of 14 amino acids. Germline V gene data show CDR1 as DFQATT and CDR2 as SNEGSKA (reference sequence). CDR3 protein: CSATRTSGRPERYF. The DNA for the CDR3 is TGCAGTGCTACCCGGACTAGCGGGAGGCCCGAACGATACTTC.

The sample holds a few counts of this clonotype. The CDR3 sequence is CASSTVTGSQETQYF. The CDR3 nucleotides read TGTGCCAGCAGCACCGTGACAGGGTCCCAAGAGACCCAGTACTTC. The V and J genes are TRBV21-1 and TRBJ2-5; TRBD1 is taken as the D call from the table, unchecked against the DNA. TRBV21-1 is noted as a pseudogene. This CDR3 is built from 15 residues.

The chain uses TRBV4-1 and TRBJ2-5, with TRBD2 matching over 8 bases. Trimming cost V 1 base and J 11 bases; bases outside gene matches: 12. Germline V CDR1 and CDR2: MGHRA, YSYEKL. This CDR3 is 15 amino acids long. The CDR3 region has the DNA TGCGCCAGCAGCCAAGGGCGGGAGGTAAACCATGAGCAGTACTTC. It codes for CASSQGREVNHEQYF.

This sequence joins TRBV28 and TRBJ2-3; tentatively, D is TRBD2 (6 bases). The CDR3 runs 15 residues. CDR1 and CDR2 (germline): MDHEN, SYDVKM. Trimming removed 4 bases from V and 1 base from J, with 12 bases in between. The CDR3 loop reads CASSSRRDRTDTQYF. The CDR3 bases are TGTGCCAGCAGTTCCCGGCGGGATCGCACAGATACGCAGTATTTT.

The chain has TRBV3-1 and TRBJ1-1, with D unresolved. V was shortened by 0 bases and J by 2 bases, with 10 bases between the two germline ends. The CDR3 is 15 amino acids. Per germline, CDR1 LGHDT and CDR2 YNNKEL (reference sequence). CDR3: CASSQDIRINTEAFF. CDR3 bases: TGTGCCAGCAGCCAAGATATACGGATTAACACTGAAGCTTTCTTT.

This rearrangement joins TRBV6-4 to TRBJ1-2; D may be TRBD1 (6 bases). Germline assignment: CDR1 MRHNA and CDR2 SNTAGT. The CDR3 sequence is 14 residues long. The germline V and J ends were trimmed by 6 bases and 6 bases, with 17 bases remaining between them. CDR3 protein: CASRPSGQGHGYTF. CDR3 in DNA: TGTGCCAGCAGGCCCTCCGGGCAGGGGCATGGCTACACCTTC.

This sequence joins TRBV4-1 and TRBJ2-3, with a weak D call TRBD1 (5 bases). CDR1 is MGHRA, CDR2 YSYEKL, per germline. The length of the CDR3 is 17 residues. The V gene lost 1 base and the J gene lost 0 bases, with 14 bases spanning the gap. The CDR3 DNA is TGCGCCAGCAGCCAAGGAAGCTGGCAGGGAAGCACAGATACGCAGTATTTT. This translates into CASSQGSWQGSTDTQYF.

The chain uses TRBV14 and TRBJ2-3; D gene ambiguous. The CDR3 sequence is 14 residues long. V was shortened by 3 bases and J by 1 base, with 8 bases between the two germline ends. Germline V gene sequence: CDR1 SGHDN, CDR2 FVKESK. The CDR3 region is CASSHSERTDTQYF. In DNA, the CDR3 is TGTGCCAGCAGCCACAGTGAACGCACAGATACGCAGTATTTT.

This sequence joins TRBV7-9 and TRBJ2-7, with D possibly being TRBD1 (5 bases). Germline assignment: CDR1 SEHNR and CDR2 FQNEAQ (reference sequence). V lost 6 bases and J lost 3, with 9 bases in between. The length of the CDR3 is 12 residues. CDR3 sequence reads: CASRSRGYEQYF. CDR3 DNA sequence: TGTGCCAGCAGGTCAAGGGGCTACGAGCAGTACTTC.

The chain has TRBV4-3 and TRBJ1-2; D is unclear. This CDR3 region has 15 residues. CDR1 LGHNA and CDR2 YSLEER come from the germline V gene. The V end lost 0 bases, the J end lost 4 bases, and 12 bases lay between the germline ends. The CDR3 reads CASSQEDTNLYGYTF. The CDR3 DNA is TGCGCCAGCAGCCAAGAAGACACTAACCTCTATGGCTACACCTTC.

This chain connects TRBV3-1 to TRBJ1-5; 8 bases match TRBD1. Germline values: CDR1 LGHDT, CDR2 YNNKEL (reference sequence). J lost 7 bases, V lost 4 bases, and 6 bases had no gene match. CDR3 length equals 14 residues. In DNA form, the CDR3 reads TGTGCCAGCAGCCTGGACAGGGCGGGACAGCCCCAGCATTTT. This encodes CASSLDRAGQPQHF.

J is TRBJ2-5 and V is TRBV6-5; 7 bases match TRBD2. V was clipped by 8 bases and J by 5 bases; unmatched bases: 8. In germline, CDR1 is MNHEY, CDR2 SVGAGI. The CDR3 extends over 13 amino acids. The DNA of the CDR3 is TGTGCCAGCCAGGGAGGGGTGGGTGAGACCCAGTACTTC. Translated: CASQGGVGETQYF.